What follows are 20 T cell receptor beta chains derived from one specimen sequenced in a study of cytotoxic CD8 clonotypes in ibrutinib-treated CLL. Sequenced by immunoSEQ multiplex PCR; TCRdb stores in-frame clones only, minus some. In the table there are fewer than 300,000 clones, around 69% of which are singletons. The sample consisted of PBMCs, taken at disease progression, from a patient treated with ibrutinib. Receptors were obtained from a human donor with chronic lymphocytic leukemia.

This chain uses TRBV15 with TRBJ2-7; perhaps TRBD1 as D (5 bases). CDR3 size: 15 residues. Trimming took 0 bases from V and 3 from J, leaving 12 bases between them. Germline-derived CDR1 and CDR2 are LNHNV and YYDKDF (reference sequence). As DNA, the CDR3 is TGTGCCACCAGCAGAGAAGGCGGAAGGGGCTACGAGCAGTACTTC. This codes for CATSREGGRGYEQYF.

In this sample, this clone turned up once. The V and J genes are TRBV11-2 and TRBJ2-7; a possible D gene is TRBD2 (5 bases). Trimming pared 5 bases from V and 5 bases from J, leaving 13 bases between. Germline V CDR1 and CDR2: SGHAT, FQNNGV. The CDR3 covers 13 residues. This CDR3 is CASSPTGLDEQYF. The CDR3 DNA follows: TGTGCCAGCAGCCCCACGGGGTTAGACGAGCAGTACTTC.

The chain combines TRBV7-9 with TRBJ2-2; D may be TRBD1 (6 bases). Trimming shortened V by 1 base and J by 6 bases, and 15 bases separated the two germline ends. Germline CDR1 and CDR2: SEHNR and FQNEAQ (reference sequence). The CDR3 loop spans 16 amino acids. CDR3 loop: CASSLGSPGESGELFF. For the CDR3, the DNA is TGTGCCAGCAGCTTAGGTTCGCCAGGGGAATCCGGGGAGCTGTTTTTT.

The chain couples TRBV7-9 to TRBJ1-1; D gene unclear. V was pared by 6 bases and J by 7 bases, with 9 bases between. CDR1 SEHNR and CDR2 FQNEAQ come from the germline V gene (reference sequence). There are 11 residues in the CDR3. The CDR3 loop reads CASSTRGEAFF. The DNA for the CDR3 is TGTGCCAGCAGTACGCGAGGTGAAGCTTTCTTT.

The chain is built from TRBV9 and TRBJ1-5; 10 bases agree with TRBD1. From germline, CDR1 is SGDLS and CDR2 YYNGEE. The CDR3 has 22 amino acids. The V gene end was trimmed by 0 bases and the J gene end by 1 base; junction bases not matched to a gene: 19. This CDR3 is CASSVEPPGRQGARLSNQPQHF. CDR3 nucleotides: TGTGCCAGCAGCGTAGAGCCCCCGGGCCGACAGGGGGCTAGACTGAGCAATCAGCCCCAGCATTTT.

The chain carries TRBV14 and TRBJ2-7; weak D call: TRBD2 (6 bases). V lost 4 bases, J lost 3 bases, and 13 bases lay in between. Germline CDR1 and CDR2: SGHDN and FVKESK. CDR3 size: 14 residues. The chain's CDR3 is CASSRAGSYYEQYF. CDR3 DNA sequence: TGTGCCAGCAGCCGCGCCGGGAGTTACTACGAGCAGTACTTC.

The chain employs TRBV27 and TRBJ2-1; 10 bases line up with TRBD2. Germline V gives CDR1 MNHEY, CDR2 SMNVEV (reference sequence). The V gene end was trimmed by 6 bases and the J gene end by 4 bases; junction bases not matched to a gene: 6. This CDR3 is 15 amino acids long. The DNA of the CDR3 is TGTGCCAGCAGCTTTAGCGGGGGGCTTTACAATGAGCAGTTCTTC. This sequence encodes CASSFSGGLYNEQFF.

The chain recombines TRBV5-1 with TRBJ1-2; a weak D match, TRBD1 (5 bases). Trimming took 4 bases from V and 7 from J, leaving 14 bases between them. The CDR3 covers 13 residues. Per the germline V gene, CDR1 is SGHRS and CDR2 is YFSETQ. CDR3 nucleotide sequence: TGCGCCAGCAGCCCGGGGGGTGAGATTGGCTACACCTTC. As protein: CASSPGGEIGYTF.

This clone has just one count. The rearrangement links TRBV5-1 to TRBJ2-5, with 9 bases that match TRBD2. The CDR3 loop spans 14 amino acids. The V gene's germline CDR1 is SGHRS and CDR2 YFSETQ. After removal of 0 bases from V and 6 bases from J, the junction contained 3 bases not matched to a gene. The CDR3 nucleotides are TGCGCCAGCAGCTTGGATAGCGGGGGTCAGACCCAGTACTTC. Amino acid sequence: CASSLDSGGQTQYF.

The chain has TRBV7-7 and TRBJ2-3; TRBD2 agrees at 9 bases. Germline CDR1 is SSHAT and CDR2 is FNYEAQ (reference sequence). Trimming cost V 1 base and J 1 base; bases outside gene matches: 0. The CDR3 is 15 residues long. CDR3 loop: CASSLGLAGTDTQYF. CDR3 DNA: TGTGCCAGCAGCTTAGGACTAGCGGGCACAGATACGCAGTATTTT.

This chain joins TRBV6-5 and TRBJ1-2; TRBD1 aligns across 7 bases. This CDR3 region has 14 residues. V was pared by 4 bases and J by 5 bases, with 7 bases of the junction left unmatched. The germline V gene encodes CDR1 MNHEY and CDR2 SVGAGI. CDR3: CASSFNRGQYGYTF. The CDR3 DNA sequence: TGTGCCAGCAGTTTTAACAGGGGCCAATATGGCTACACCTTC.

The V call is TRBV5-4, the J call TRBJ1-2; D is unclear. Germline assignment: CDR1 SGHNT and CDR2 YYREEE (reference sequence). V was clipped by 3 bases and J by 7 bases, with 7 bases between them. The CDR3 length is 11 residues. The CDR3 nucleotides are TGTGCCAGCAGCTGGGCTCTTGGCTACACCTTC. This translates into CASSWALGYTF. Complete variable domain (other parts from reference TRBV5-4 and TRBJ1-2): ETGVTQSPTHLIKTRGQQVTLRCSSQSGHNTVSWYQQALGQGPQFIFQYYREEENGRGNFPPRFSGLQFPNYSSELNVNALELDDSALYLCASSWALGYTFGSGTRLTVV.

This sequence joins TRBV27 and TRBJ2-3, with D perhaps matching TRBD1 (5 bases). This CDR3 has 15 amino acids. The V gene lost 3 bases and the J gene lost 4 bases, with 14 bases spanning the gap. Germline lookup yields CDR1 MNHEY and CDR2 SMNVEV (reference sequence). The CDR3 DNA reads TGTGCCAGCAGTTTTGCGTGGGGCGTATCAGATACGCAGTATTTT. Residues: CASSFAWGVSDTQYF.

This clone has just one count. The rearrangement joins TRBV27 to TRBJ2-7; D might be TRBD2 (6 bases). Germline-derived CDR1 and CDR2 are MNHEY and SMNVEV (reference sequence). There are 15 residues in the CDR3. V gave up 3 bases and J gave up 0 bases, with 12 bases separating them. The CDR3: CASSLREGGSYEQYF. CDR3 in DNA: TGTGCCAGCAGTTTGCGGGAAGGCGGCTCCTACGAGCAGTACTTC.

V and J are TRBV18 and TRBJ2-3, with a weak D call TRBD2 (6 bases). Deletions cut 5 bases from V and 5 bases from J, with 14 bases between. CDR1 KGHSH and CDR2 LQKENI come from the germline V gene. There are 14 residues in the CDR3. The CDR3 coding sequence is TGTGCCAGCTCATCCCTTGGAGGGAAAGATACGCAGTATTTT. Protein: CASSSLGGKDTQYF.

The CDR3 reads CASSISRDQPQHF. CDR3 nucleotide sequence: TGTGCCAGTAGTATTAGTAGGGATCAGCCCCAGCATTTT. V gene TRBV19 combines with J gene TRBJ1-5, with unresolved D. The CDR3 extends over 13 amino acids. Germline values: CDR1 LNHDA, CDR2 SQIVND (reference sequence). V was shortened by 3 bases and J by 5 bases, with 8 bases between the two germline ends.

CDR3 residues: CASSDRGLAGTHEQYF. CDR3 nucleotides: TGTGCCAGCAGTGATCGGGGGCTAGCGGGAACCCACGAGCAGTACTTC. This rearrangement joins TRBV25-1 to TRBJ2-7, with 9 bases matching TRBD2. Germline lookup yields CDR1 MGHDK and CDR2 SYGVNS. The CDR3 sequence is 16 residues long. V trimming: 3 bases; J trimming: 5 bases; junction bases outside the gene matches: 11.

The CDR3 spells CASSLLTWTVGNTIYF. CDR3 DNA: TGTGCCAGTAGTCTTCTTACTTGGACAGTTGGAAACACCATATATTTT. The V and J genes are TRBV19 and TRBJ1-3; weak D call: TRBD1 (6 bases). CDR3 size: 16 residues. Per germline, CDR1 LNHDA and CDR2 SQIVND (reference sequence). V lost 5 bases and J 3 bases, leaving 17 bases between the germline ends.

This chain links TRBV13 with TRBJ1-3, with a tentative D call TRBD1 (5 bases). V lost 0 bases to trimming and J lost 5 bases, with 14 bases between them. Germline V gene lookup returns CDR1 PRHDT and CDR2 FYEKMQ (reference sequence). CDR3 length equals 16 residues. CDR3 loop: CASSLGLMTERNTIYF. CDR3 sequence (DNA): TGTGCCAGCAGCTTAGGCCTTATGACAGAGCGAAACACCATATATTTT.

Note on this clone: This CDR3 is also generated by other DNA sequences in the sample. This chain joins TRBV15 and TRBJ2-2; 7 bases are shared with TRBD1. The CDR3 spans 14 residues. Per the germline V gene, CDR1 is LNHNV and CDR2 is YYDKDF (reference sequence). After removal of 0 bases from V and 5 bases from J, the junction contained 0 bases not matched to a gene. The CDR3 region has the DNA TGTGCCACCAGCAGAGACAGGGGGACCGGGGAGCTGTTTTTT. It specifies CATSRDRGTGELFF.